Below are 9 T cell receptor beta chains sequenced from a single sample in a study of T cell changes during pregnancy in multiple sclerosis. The method was immunoSEQ multiplex PCR; TCRdb's version includes in-frame clones alone and lacks a portion of them. The sample yields about 79,000 clones, around nine tenths seen once. Specimen: CD4+ T cells from peripheral blood mononuclear cells, collected in the second trimester of pregnancy. These receptors were taken from a female donor with multiple sclerosis, enrolled in a pregnancy study.

The V and J genes are TRBV5-5 and TRBJ2-7; tentatively, D is TRBD1 (5 bases). This CDR3 has 14 amino acids. V dropped 1 base and J dropped 3 bases, with 11 bases sitting between them. Germline V gene data show CDR1 as SGHKS and CDR2 as YYEKEE (reference sequence). CDR3 bases: TGTGCCAGCAGCTTGTCCGCAGGGTTCTACGAGCAGTACTTC. Amino acids: CASSLSAGFYEQYF. Drawing the rest from reference TRBV5-5 and TRBJ2-7, the complete variable domain is DAGVTQSPTHLIKTRGQQVTLRCSPISGHKSVSWYQQVLGQGPQFIFQYYEKEERGRGNFPDRFSARQFPNYSSELNVNALLLGDSALYLCASSLSAGFYEQYFGPGTRLTVT.

A single count supports this clone. The genes are TRBV5-6 and TRBJ2-3; no reliable D call. The V end was cut by 1 base, the J end by 7 bases, with 7 bases between. The CDR3 runs 12 residues. In germline, CDR1 is SGHDT, CDR2 YYEEEE. In DNA form, the CDR3 reads TGTGCCAGCAGCTTGACAGACAATACGCAGTATTTT. It translates to CASSLTDNTQYF.

The CDR3 bases are TGTGCCTGGAGTGTAGGTTACAGGGTACTCGGGGTGATGGGGCAGTATTTT. Translation gives CAWSVGYRVLGVMGQYF. The genes are TRBV30 and TRBJ2-3, with D possibly matching TRBD1 (6 bases). Trimming pared 0 bases from V and 11 bases from J, leaving 27 bases between. The CDR3 length is 17 residues. Germline-derived CDR1 and CDR2 are GTSNPN and SVGIG (reference sequence). The full variable domain, rest sourced from reference TRBV30 and TRBJ2-3, is SQTIHQWPATLVQPVGSPLSLECTVEGTSNPNLYWYRQAAGRGLQLLFYSVGIGQISSEVPQNLSASRPQDRQFILSSKKLLLSDSGFYLCAWSVGYRVLGVMGQYFGPGTRLTVL.

This CDR3 reads CAWSVLSYEQYF. CDR3 nucleotides: TGTGCCTGGAGTGTACTTTCCTACGAGCAGTACTTC. The V gene is TRBV30, the J gene TRBJ2-7; D gene ambiguous. The germline V gene has CDR1 GTSNPN and CDR2 SVGIG (reference sequence). V lost 0 bases, J lost 1 base, and 4 bases lay in between. This CDR3 region has 12 residues.

The chain couples TRBV7-3 to TRBJ1-2, with TRBD1 matching 8 bases. Looked up from germline, CDR1 is SGHTA and CDR2 is FQGTGA. The CDR3 length is 17 residues. After removal of 4 bases from V and 4 bases from J, the junction contained 14 bases not matched to a gene. As DNA, the CDR3 is TGTGCCAGCAGCTCGGTCGGCAGGGGGCGGTCTTTCTATGGCTACACCTTC. Translation gives CASSSVGRGRSFYGYTF.

CDR3 sequence: CASSPTLTGDTGYTF. Here the CDR3 DNA reads TGTGCCAGCAGCCCGACGCTGACAGGGGACACGGGCTACACCTTC. This rearrangement joins TRBV5-4 to TRBJ1-2; 8 positions match TRBD1. CDR3 length: 15 residues. CDR1 SGHNT and CDR2 YYREEE come from the germline V gene (reference sequence). The V and J ends lost 4 bases and 8 bases, in that order; junction bases with no gene match: 13.

The chain recombines TRBV5-6 with TRBJ2-5; weak D call: TRBD2 (6 bases). This CDR3 comprises 13 residues. CDR1 is SGHDT, CDR2 YYEEEE, per germline. V lost 0 bases and J lost 9, with 12 bases in between. Here the CDR3 reads CASSLDPGVAQYF. The CDR3 bases are TGTGCCAGCAGCTTGGACCCGGGAGTGGCCCAGTACTTC.

The V gene is TRBV6-1, the J gene TRBJ2-3, with TRBD2 matching over 9 bases. Looked up from germline, CDR1 is MNHNS and CDR2 is SASEGT. V shed 3 bases, J shed 6 bases, and the junction held 7 bases outside the gene matches. The CDR3 length is 15 residues. The CDR3 DNA sequence: TGTGCCAGCAGTGATCTCGGCGGGAGGGCCGATACGCAGTATTTT. Its protein product is CASSDLGGRADTQYF.

CDR3 region: CASGDRIGGETQYF. The CDR3, as DNA: TGTGCCAGCGGGGACAGGATTGGAGGGGAGACCCAGTACTTC. The V gene is TRBV11-2, the J gene TRBJ2-5; 8 positions match TRBD1. From germline, CDR1 is SGHAT and CDR2 FQNNGV. The V gene end was trimmed by 8 bases and the J gene end by 5 bases; junction bases not matched to a gene: 10. The CDR3 runs to 14 residues. Drawing the rest from reference TRBV11-2 and TRBJ2-5, the complete variable domain is EAGVAQSPRYKIIEKRQSVAFWCNPISGHATLYWYQQILGQGPKLLIQFQNNGVVDDSQLPKDRFSAERLKGVDSTLKIQPAKLEDSAVYLCASGDRIGGETQYFGPGTRLLVL.